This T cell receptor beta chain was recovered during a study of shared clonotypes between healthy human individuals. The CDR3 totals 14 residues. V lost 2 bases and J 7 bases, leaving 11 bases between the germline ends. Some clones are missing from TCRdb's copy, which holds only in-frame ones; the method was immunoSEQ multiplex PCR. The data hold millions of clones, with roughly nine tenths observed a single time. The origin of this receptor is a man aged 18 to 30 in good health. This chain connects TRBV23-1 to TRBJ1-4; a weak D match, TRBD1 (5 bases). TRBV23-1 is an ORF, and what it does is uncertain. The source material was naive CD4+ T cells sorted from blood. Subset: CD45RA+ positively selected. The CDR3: CASSQGRDGEKLFF. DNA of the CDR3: TGCGCCAGCAGTCAAGGCAGGGATGGTGAAAAACTGTTTTTT.